This paragraph covers one T cell receptor beta chain sequence. This record comes from a study of T cell responses to AZD1222 COVID-19 vaccine. The CDR3 runs 15 residues. Germline V gene sequence: CDR1 MGHDK, CDR2 SYGVNS. The germline V and J ends were trimmed by 2 bases and 6 bases, with 13 bases remaining between them. The data were produced by immunoSEQ multiplex PCR, yet TCRdb's version contains in-frame clones alone and is incomplete. The repertoire has approximately 110,000 clones, over 75% of them found once; the top ten carry under 20%. The origin of this receptor is an adult in good health. The chain combines TRBV25-1 with TRBJ2-2; possible D gene TRBD2, 6 bases. The source was peripheral blood, collected on day 0 of AZD1222 vaccination. CDR3 sequence (DNA): TGTGCCAGCAGTGAAATGGCGGGAAGTCCCGGGGAGCTGTTTTTT. Translating gives CASSEMAGSPGELFF.